This T cell receptor (beta chain) was sequenced in a study of long-term antiretroviral therapy in people with HIV. Overall study findings and caveats: Clonal populations expanded prior to ART predominated within the repertoire at all time points. Among HIV repertoires, CDR3 length ranges were narrower than those of controls. Adherence to ART, viral resistance and therapy changes lacked any data.

Comments on this clone: What it binds is not known.

The assay, immunoSEQ v3.0, was run at survey level. Clones were sequenced by immunoSEQ multiplex PCR, and TCRdb holds only the in-frame ones, with some missing. The sample includes around 30,000 clones, roughly 78% of them seen just once. This sequence was found in a man between 18 and 35 years old with HIV. The sequencing here drew on unsorted PBMCs, taken 1.5 years before starting antiretroviral therapy.

The CDR3 DNA reads TGTGCCAGCAGCTTGGGTGGGACTAGCGGATCAGATACGCAGTATTTT. Its protein is CASSLGGTSGSDTQYF. V usage is TRBV7-2 and J usage is TRBJ2-3; 11 nucleotides line up with TRBD2. The CDR3 contains 16 residues. Germline V gene data show CDR1 as SGHTA and CDR2 as FQGNSA. J gave up 4 bases and V 3 bases, and 6 bases lay outside the gene matches.